The source of this T cell receptor (beta chain) is a study of blood T cell repertoires in COVID-19. Participant age was roughly 18 to 90 years, and participants resided in fewer than 30 US areas. The data were produced by immunoSEQ multiplex PCR, yet TCRdb's version contains in-frame clones alone and is incomplete. The sample lists roughly 400,000 clones; around 89% were seen once. Germline CDR1 is SNHLY and CDR2 is FYNNEI. This CDR3 comprises 17 residues. V was trimmed by 0 bases and J by 4 bases, leaving 17 bases between them. The genes are TRBV2 and TRBJ2-3; D is possibly TRBD2 (5 bases). Sample: PBMCs or T cells enriched from blood (not recorded which). The TCR sequence derives from a man in his thirties or forties who had recovered from COVID-19. The CDR3 DNA is TGTGCCAGCAGTGAAGCGCTGGGTAGTCTGAGGGCAGATACGCAGTATTTT. Its protein is CASSEALGSLRADTQYF.